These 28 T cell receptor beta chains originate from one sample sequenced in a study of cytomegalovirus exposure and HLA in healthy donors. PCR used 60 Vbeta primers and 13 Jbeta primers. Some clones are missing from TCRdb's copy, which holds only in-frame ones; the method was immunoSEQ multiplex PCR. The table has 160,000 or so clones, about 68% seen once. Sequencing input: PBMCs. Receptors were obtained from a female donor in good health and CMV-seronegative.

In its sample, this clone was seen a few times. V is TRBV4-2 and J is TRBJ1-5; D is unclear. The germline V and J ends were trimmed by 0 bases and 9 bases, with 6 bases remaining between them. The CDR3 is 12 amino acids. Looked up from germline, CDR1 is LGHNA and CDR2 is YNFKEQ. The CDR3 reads CASSQDPGPQHF. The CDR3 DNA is TGTGCCAGCAGCCAAGATCCGGGGCCCCAGCATTTT.

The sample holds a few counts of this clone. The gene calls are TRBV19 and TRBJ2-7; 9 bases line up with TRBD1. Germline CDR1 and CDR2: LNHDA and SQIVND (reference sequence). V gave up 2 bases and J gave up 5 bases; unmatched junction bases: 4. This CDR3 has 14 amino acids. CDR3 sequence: CASSIIGTGNEQYF. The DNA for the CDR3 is TGTGCCAGTAGTATAATCGGGACAGGGAACGAGCAGTACTTC.

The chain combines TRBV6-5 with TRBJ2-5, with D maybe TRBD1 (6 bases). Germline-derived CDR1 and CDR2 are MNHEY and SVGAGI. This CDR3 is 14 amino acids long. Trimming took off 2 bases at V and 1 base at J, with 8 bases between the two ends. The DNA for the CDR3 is TGTGCCAGCAGTTACGACAGGAGCCAAGAGACCCAGTACTTC. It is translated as CASSYDRSQETQYF.

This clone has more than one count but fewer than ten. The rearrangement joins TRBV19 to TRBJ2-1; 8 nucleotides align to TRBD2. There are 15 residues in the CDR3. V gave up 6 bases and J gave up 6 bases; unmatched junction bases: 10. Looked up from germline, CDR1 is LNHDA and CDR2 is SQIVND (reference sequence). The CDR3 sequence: CASRVISGNSNEQFF. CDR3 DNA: TGTGCCAGTAGGGTCATTAGCGGGAACTCCAATGAGCAGTTCTTC.

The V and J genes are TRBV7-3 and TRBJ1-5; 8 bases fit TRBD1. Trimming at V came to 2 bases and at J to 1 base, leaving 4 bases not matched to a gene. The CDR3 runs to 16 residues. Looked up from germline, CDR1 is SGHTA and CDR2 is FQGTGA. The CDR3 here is CASSLPGQVSNQPQHF. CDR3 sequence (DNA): TGTGCCAGCAGCTTACCGGGACAGGTGAGCAATCAGCCCCAGCATTTT.

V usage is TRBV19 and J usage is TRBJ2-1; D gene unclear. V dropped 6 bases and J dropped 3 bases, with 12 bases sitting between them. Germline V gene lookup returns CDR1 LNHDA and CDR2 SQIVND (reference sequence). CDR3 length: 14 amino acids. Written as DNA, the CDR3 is TGTGCCAGTAGAGACGGGTTTATCTACAATGAGCAGTTCTTC. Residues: CASRDGFIYNEQFF.

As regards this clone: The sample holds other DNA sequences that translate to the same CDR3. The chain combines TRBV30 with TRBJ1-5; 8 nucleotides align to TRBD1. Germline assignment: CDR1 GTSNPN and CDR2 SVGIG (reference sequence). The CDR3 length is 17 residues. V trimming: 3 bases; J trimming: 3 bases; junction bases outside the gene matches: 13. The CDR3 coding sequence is TGTGCCTGGAGCGATAACTCGGGACAGGTGGTCAATCAGCCCCAGCATTTT. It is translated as CAWSDNSGQVVNQPQHF.

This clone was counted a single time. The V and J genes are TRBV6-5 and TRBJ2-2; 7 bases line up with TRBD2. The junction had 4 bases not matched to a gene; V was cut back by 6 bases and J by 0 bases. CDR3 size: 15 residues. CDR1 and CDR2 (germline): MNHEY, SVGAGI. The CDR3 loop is CASSILAANTGELFF. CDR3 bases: TGTGCCAGCAGCATTCTAGCGGCGAACACCGGGGAGCTGTTTTTT.

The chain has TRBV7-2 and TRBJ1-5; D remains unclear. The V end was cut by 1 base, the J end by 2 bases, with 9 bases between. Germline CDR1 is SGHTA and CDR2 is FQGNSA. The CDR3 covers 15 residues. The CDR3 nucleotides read TGTGCCAGCAGCTTAGAGCGGGCGGGCAATCAGCCCCAGCATTTT. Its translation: CASSLERAGNQPQHF.

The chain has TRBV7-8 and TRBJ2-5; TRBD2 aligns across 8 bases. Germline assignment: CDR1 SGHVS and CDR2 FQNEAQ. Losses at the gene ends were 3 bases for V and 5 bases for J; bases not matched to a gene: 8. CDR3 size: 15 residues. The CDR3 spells CASSFLAGGYETQYF. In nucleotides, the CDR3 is TGTGCCAGCAGCTTCCTGGCGGGGGGTTACGAGACCCAGTACTTC.

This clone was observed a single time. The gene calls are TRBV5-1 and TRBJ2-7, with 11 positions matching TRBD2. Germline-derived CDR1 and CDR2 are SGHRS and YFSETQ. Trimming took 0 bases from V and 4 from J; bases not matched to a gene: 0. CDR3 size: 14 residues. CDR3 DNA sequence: TGCGCCAGCAGCTTGGCTAGCGGGAGGTACGAGCAGTACTTC. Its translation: CASSLASGRYEQYF.

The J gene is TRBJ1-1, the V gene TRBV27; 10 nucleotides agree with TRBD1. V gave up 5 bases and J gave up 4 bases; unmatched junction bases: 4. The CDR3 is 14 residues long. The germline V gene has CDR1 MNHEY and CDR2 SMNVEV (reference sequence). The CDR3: CASSPRQGATEAFF. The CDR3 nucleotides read TGTGCCAGCAGTCCGCGACAGGGGGCCACTGAAGCTTTCTTT.

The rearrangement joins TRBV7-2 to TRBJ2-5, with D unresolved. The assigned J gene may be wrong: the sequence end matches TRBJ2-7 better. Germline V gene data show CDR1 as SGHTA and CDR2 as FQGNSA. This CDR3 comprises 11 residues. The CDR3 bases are TGTGCCAGCAGCTCTACCTACGAGCAGTACTTC. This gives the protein CASSSTYEQYF.

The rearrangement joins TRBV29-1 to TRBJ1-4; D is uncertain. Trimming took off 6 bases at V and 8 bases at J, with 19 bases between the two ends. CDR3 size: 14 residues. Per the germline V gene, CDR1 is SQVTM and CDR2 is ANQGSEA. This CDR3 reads CSVSKGAGGEKLFF. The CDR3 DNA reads TGCAGCGTCTCGAAGGGTGCGGGCGGGGAAAAACTGTTTTTT.

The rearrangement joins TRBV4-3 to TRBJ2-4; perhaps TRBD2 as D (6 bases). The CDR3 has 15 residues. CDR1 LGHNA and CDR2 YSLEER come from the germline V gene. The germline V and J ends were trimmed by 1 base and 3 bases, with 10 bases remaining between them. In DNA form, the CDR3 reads TGCGCCAGCAGCCAAGTTGGCGGGAACAAAAACATTCAGTACTTC. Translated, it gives CASSQVGGNKNIQYF.

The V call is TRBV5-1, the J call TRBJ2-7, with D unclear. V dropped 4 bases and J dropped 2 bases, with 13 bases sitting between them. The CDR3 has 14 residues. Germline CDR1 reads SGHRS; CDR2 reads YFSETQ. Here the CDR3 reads CASSILNAPYEQYF. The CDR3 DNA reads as TGCGCCAGCAGCATCCTAAACGCTCCCTACGAGCAGTACTTC.

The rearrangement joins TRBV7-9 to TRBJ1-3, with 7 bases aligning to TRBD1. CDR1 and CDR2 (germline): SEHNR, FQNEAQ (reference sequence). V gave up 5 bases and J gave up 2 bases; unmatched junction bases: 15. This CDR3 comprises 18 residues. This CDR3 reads CASSPWAGTERPGNTIYF. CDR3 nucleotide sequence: TGTGCCAGCAGCCCCTGGGCGGGGACAGAGCGTCCTGGAAACACCATATATTTT.

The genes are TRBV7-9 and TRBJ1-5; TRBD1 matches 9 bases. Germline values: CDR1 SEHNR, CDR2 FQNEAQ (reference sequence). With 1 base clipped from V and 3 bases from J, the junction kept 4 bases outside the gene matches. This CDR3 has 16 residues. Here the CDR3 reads CASSLEGQGYNQPQHF. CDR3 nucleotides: TGTGCCAGCAGCTTAGAGGGACAGGGTTACAATCAGCCCCAGCATTTT.

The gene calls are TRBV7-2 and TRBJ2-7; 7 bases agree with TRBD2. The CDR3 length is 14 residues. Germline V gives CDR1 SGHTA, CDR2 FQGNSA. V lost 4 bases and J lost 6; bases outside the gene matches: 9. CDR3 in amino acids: CASSSGPGRGEQYF. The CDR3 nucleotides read TGTGCCAGCAGCTCCGGGCCAGGGAGGGGCGAGCAGTACTTC.

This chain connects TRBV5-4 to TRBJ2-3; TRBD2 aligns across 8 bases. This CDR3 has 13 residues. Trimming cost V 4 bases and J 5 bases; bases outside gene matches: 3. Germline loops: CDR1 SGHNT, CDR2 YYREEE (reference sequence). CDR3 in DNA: TGTGCCAGCAGCCGGGAGGGGGGAGATACGCAGTATTTT. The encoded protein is CASSREGGDTQYF.

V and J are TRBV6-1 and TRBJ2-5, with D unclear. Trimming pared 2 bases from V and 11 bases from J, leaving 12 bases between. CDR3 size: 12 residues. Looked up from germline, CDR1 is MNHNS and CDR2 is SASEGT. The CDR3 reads CASSETQTVQYF. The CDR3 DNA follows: TGTGCCAGCAGTGAAACACAGACGGTTCAGTACTTC.

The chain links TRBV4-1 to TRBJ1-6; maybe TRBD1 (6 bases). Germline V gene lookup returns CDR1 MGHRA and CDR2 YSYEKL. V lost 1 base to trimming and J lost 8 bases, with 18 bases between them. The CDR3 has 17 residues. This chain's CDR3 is CASSQVSGAPNYSPLHF. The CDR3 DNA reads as TGCGCCAGCAGCCAAGTTTCAGGGGCCCCCAACTATTCACCCCTCCACTTT.

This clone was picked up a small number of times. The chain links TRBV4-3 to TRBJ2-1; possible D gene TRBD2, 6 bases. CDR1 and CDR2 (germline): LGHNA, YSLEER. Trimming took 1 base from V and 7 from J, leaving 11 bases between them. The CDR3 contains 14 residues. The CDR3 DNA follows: TGCGCCAGCAGCCAAGGCGGGGCTTGGAATGAGCAGTTCTTC. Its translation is CASSQGGAWNEQFF.

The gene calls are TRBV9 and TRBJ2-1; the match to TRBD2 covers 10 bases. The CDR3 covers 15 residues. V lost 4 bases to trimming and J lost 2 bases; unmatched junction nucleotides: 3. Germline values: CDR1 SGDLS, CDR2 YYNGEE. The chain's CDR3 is CASSYSGGTYNEQFF. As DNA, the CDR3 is TGTGCCAGCAGCTATAGCGGGGGGACCTACAATGAGCAGTTCTTC. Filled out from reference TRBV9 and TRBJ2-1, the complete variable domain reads DSGVTQTPKHLITATGQRVTLRCSPRSGDLSVYWYQQSLDQGLQFLIQYYNGEERAKGNILERFSAQQFPDLHSELNLSSLELGDSALYFCASSYSGGTYNEQFFGPGTRLTVL.

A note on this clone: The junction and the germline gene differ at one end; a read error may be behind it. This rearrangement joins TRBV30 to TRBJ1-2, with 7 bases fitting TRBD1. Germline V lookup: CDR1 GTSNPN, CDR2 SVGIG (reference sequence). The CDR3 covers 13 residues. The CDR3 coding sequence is TGTGCTTGGAGTGGACAGGCCGCAAATGGCTACACCTTC. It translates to CAWSGQAANGYTF.

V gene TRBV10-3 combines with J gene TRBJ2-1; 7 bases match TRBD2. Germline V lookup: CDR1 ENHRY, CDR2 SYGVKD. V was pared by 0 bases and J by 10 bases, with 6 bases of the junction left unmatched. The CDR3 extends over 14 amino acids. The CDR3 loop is CAISESGREWEQFF. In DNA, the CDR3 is TGTGCCATCAGTGAGTCGGGGAGGGAGTGGGAGCAGTTCTTC.

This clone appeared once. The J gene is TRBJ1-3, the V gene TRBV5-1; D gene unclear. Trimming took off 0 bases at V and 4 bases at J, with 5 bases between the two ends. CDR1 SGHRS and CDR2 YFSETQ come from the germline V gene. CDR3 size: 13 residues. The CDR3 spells CASSLDGGNTIYF. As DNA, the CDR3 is TGCGCCAGCAGCTTGGATGGCGGAAACACCATATATTTT.

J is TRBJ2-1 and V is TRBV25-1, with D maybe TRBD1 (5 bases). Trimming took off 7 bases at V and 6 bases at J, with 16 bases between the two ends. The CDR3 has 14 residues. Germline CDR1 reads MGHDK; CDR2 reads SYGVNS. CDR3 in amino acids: CASMGRSGPNEQFF. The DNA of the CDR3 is TGTGCCAGCATGGGGCGCTCGGGTCCCAATGAGCAGTTCTTC.